A single sample is the source of the 12 T cell receptor beta chains below, sequenced in a study of shared clonotypes between healthy human individuals. Produced via immunoSEQ multiplex PCR; TCRdb's table is partial and in-frame only. The table lists approximately 510,000 clones, about four fifths of them singletons. Sequenced material: PBMCs. All receptors derive from a middle-aged woman in good health. Some clones in this sample may be carry-over from other donors' samples.

This chain links TRBV18 with TRBJ2-3; 8 bases are a match to TRBD2. V lost 2 bases to trimming and J lost 4 bases; unmatched junction nucleotides: 11. Germline-derived CDR1 and CDR2 are KGHSH and LQKENI. There are 17 residues in the CDR3. In DNA, the CDR3 is TGTGCCAGCTCACCAGGGTCGAGCGGGAGTTTCCCAGATACGCAGTATTTT. This translates into CASSPGSSGSFPDTQYF.

The chain has TRBV5-6 and TRBJ2-3, with D perhaps being TRBD1 or TRBD2 (5 bases each). The CDR3 runs to 15 residues. Trimming shortened V by 1 base and J by 1 base, and 10 bases separated the two germline ends. CDR1 SGHDT and CDR2 YYEEEE come from the germline V gene. The CDR3 loop is CASSLLGTGTDTQYF. CDR3 DNA sequence: TGTGCCAGCAGCTTGCTGGGGACGGGCACAGATACGCAGTATTTT.

This rearrangement joins TRBV2 to TRBJ2-5, with 7 bases lining up with TRBD1. The V and J ends lost 6 bases and 5 bases, in that order; junction bases with no gene match: 9. This CDR3 region has 14 residues. The germline V gene has CDR1 SNHLY and CDR2 FYNNEI. The chain's CDR3 is CASRTFDRAETQYF. The CDR3 nucleotides are TGTGCCAGCAGGACCTTCGACAGGGCCGAGACCCAGTACTTC.

The genes are TRBV19 and TRBJ1-3; D is undetermined. CDR3 length: 17 amino acids. Looked up from germline, CDR1 is LNHDA and CDR2 is SQIVND (reference sequence). Trimming stripped 7 bases from V and 1 base from J, with 20 bases between. Written as DNA, the CDR3 is TGTGCCAGTACCTCCTCAGGACCCCGGGTTTCTGGAAACACCATATATTTT. As protein: CASTSSGPRVSGNTIYF.

The chain carries TRBV4-2 and TRBJ1-1, with D uncertain. From germline, CDR1 is LGHNA and CDR2 YNFKEQ. Trimming stripped 0 bases from V and 2 bases from J, with 13 bases between. The CDR3 covers 16 residues. The CDR3 reads CASSQEKGGLNTEAFF. CDR3 coding DNA: TGTGCCAGCAGCCAAGAAAAAGGAGGGCTAAACACTGAAGCTTTCTTT.

The chain has TRBV7-9 and TRBJ1-3, with D hard to call. The V and J ends lost 5 bases and 3 bases respectively, with 11 bases between them. Germline CDR1 and CDR2: SEHNR and FQNEAQ (reference sequence). This CDR3 is 14 amino acids long. CDR3 sequence reads: CASSPDVVGNTIYF. DNA of the CDR3: TGTGCCAGCAGCCCAGACGTGGTTGGAAACACCATATATTTT.

CDR3 DNA sequence: TGTGCCAGCAGCTTGAGGCAGGGGATGTACGAGCAGTACTTC. The encoded protein is CASSLRQGMYEQYF. The rearrangement joins TRBV7-8 to TRBJ2-7, with D tentatively TRBD1 (6 bases). Germline V gene data show CDR1 as SGHVS and CDR2 as FQNEAQ. V was clipped by 3 bases and J by 4 bases, with 13 bases between them. CDR3 length: 14 amino acids. Full variable domain (missing parts from reference TRBV7-8 and TRBJ2-7): GAGVSQSPRYKVAKRGQDVALRCDPISGHVSLFWYQQALGQGPEFLTYFQNEAQLDKSGLPSDRFFAERPEGSVSTLKIQRTQQEDSAVYLCASSLRQGMYEQYFGPGTRLTVT.

This chain joins TRBV10-3 and TRBJ2-1; D might be TRBD1 (6 bases). This CDR3 has 12 amino acids. The V end lost 5 bases, the J end lost 10 bases, and 12 bases lay between the germline ends. CDR1 and CDR2 from the germline V gene are ENHRY and SYGVKD. CDR3 loop: CAISSPGQEQFF. In nucleotides, the CDR3 is TGTGCCATCAGTTCCCCGGGACAAGAGCAGTTCTTC.

The CDR3 region is CASSQDLASGSNEQFF. The CDR3 coding sequence is TGCGCCAGCAGCCAAGATTTGGCTAGCGGGAGTAATGAGCAGTTCTTC. V is TRBV4-3 and J is TRBJ2-1, with 10 nucleotides matching TRBD2. V shed 0 bases and J 7 bases; nucleotides not matched to a gene: 6. Per the germline V gene, CDR1 is LGHNA and CDR2 is YSLEER. The CDR3 contains 16 residues.

V and J are TRBV5-1 and TRBJ2-1, with TRBD2 identical over 7 bases. Germline-derived CDR1 and CDR2 are SGHRS and YFSETQ. The J segment lost 1 base and the V segment lost 4 bases, leaving 8 bases of the junction unmatched. The CDR3 has 16 amino acids. The DNA for the CDR3 is TGCGCCAGCAGCCAAACCATAGCGGGTTCCTACAATGAGCAGTTCTTC. This sequence encodes CASSQTIAGSYNEQFF.

The rearrangement links TRBV10-3 to TRBJ2-2; 8 bases fit TRBD2. Germline CDR1 ENHRY, CDR2 SYGVKD. The V gene end was trimmed by 7 bases and the J gene end by 0 bases; junction bases not matched to a gene: 4. The length of the CDR3 is 15 residues. The CDR3 bases are TGTGCCATCAATTTAGCGGGACCGAACACCGGGGAGCTGTTTTTT. Its protein is CAINLAGPNTGELFF.

The V call is TRBV4-1, the J call TRBJ1-2; TRBD1 is a possible D gene (6 bases). Germline V gene data show CDR1 as MGHRA and CDR2 as YSYEKL. This CDR3 comprises 16 residues. The V gene lost 0 bases and the J gene lost 2 bases, with 13 bases spanning the gap. The CDR3 sequence: CASSQDTGTTNYGYTF. The CDR3 bases are TGCGCCAGCAGCCAAGATACAGGGACAACAAACTATGGCTACACCTTC.